A selection of T cell receptor beta chains follows, all from one sample in a study of Graves' ophthalmopathy and Graves' hyperthyroidism. TCRdb used MiXCR to reprocess the multiplex PCR reads, holding one entry per CDR3 protein. Of approximately 330,000 distinct CDR3 sequences in the sample, roughly 17% are singletons; the top ten hold about 12%. Sequenced input: peripheral blood. The receptors were sampled from an adult man with Graves' ophthalmopathy. CDR3s include the opening cysteine and the closing phenylalanine or tryptophan. The D gene is left open where the match is weak. Not all rows give a size; the values are once, few, many and, for expanded clones, a class.

D,size,J,V,DNA,CDR3
-,many,TRBJ1-1,TRBV11-2,TGTGCCAGCAGCGACCCGGACAGGAACACTGAAGCTTTCTTT,CASSDPDRNTEAFF
-,-,TRBJ2-5,TRBV7-3,TGTGCCAGCACCCCCCTCGAAATACAAGAGACCCAGTACTTC,CASTPLEIQETQYF
-,many,TRBJ1-1,TRBV7-8,TGTGCCAGCAGCCTGTTCGGGGACGGCCATGAAGCTTTCTTT,CASSLFGDGHEAFF
TRBD2,many,TRBJ2-7,TRBV18,TGTGCCAGCTCACCATCGCTAGCGGGACCATCCCACGAGCAGTACTTC,CASSPSLAGPSHEQYF
-,many,TRBJ1-1,TRBV2,TGTGCCAGCAGTGAAGGGGGTGGAGCCCTTTCTTCTGAAGCTTTCTTT,CASSEGGGALSSEAFF
-,many,TRBJ1-2,TRBV7-2,TGTGCCAGCAGCTCCCTAGGGTTTGGCTACACCTTC,CASSSLGFGYTF
-,many,TRBJ1-2,TRBV20-1,TGCAGTGCTAGAGATCTGGGACAACAACCTAACTATGGCTACACCTTC,CSARDLGQQPNYGYTF
-,many,TRBJ2-5,TRBV4-2,TGTGCCAGCAGCCAAGATATTGGCTCCGTGGGATACCAAGAGACCCAGTACTTC,CASSQDIGSVGYQETQYF
TRBD1,many,TRBJ2-2,TRBV6-2/TRBV6-3,TGTGCCAGCAGTTACTCGAAAGAGGAGACAGGGTTTGTCGGGGAGCTGTTTTTT,CASSYSKEETGFVGELFF
-,many,TRBJ2-7,TRBV6-5,TGTGCCAGCAGTTCCCAAGGGTTGAGCAGCTACGAGCAGTACTTC,CASSSQGLSSYEQYF
TRBD1,many,TRBJ2-4,TRBV7-2,TGTGCCAGCAGCAAATGGGATTCTCCGGGACAGGGTAATTTC,CASSKWDSPGQGNF
-,many,TRBJ2-5,TRBV7-2,TGTGCCAGCAGCTTAGACCGGGGCCCCCAAGAGACCCAGTACTTC,CASSLDRGPQETQYF
-,many,TRBJ1-1,TRBV7-9,TGTGCCAGCAGCTCACAGGGCTGGGGCACTGAAGCTTTCTTT,CASSSQGWGTEAFF
-,many,TRBJ2-5,TRBV10-3,TGTGCCATCAGTGAGTTCGGGAGCGGCGAGACCCAGTACTTC,CAISEFGSGETQYF
TRBD2,many,TRBJ2-7,TRBV6-2/TRBV6-3,TGTGCCAGCAGTTATTGGTTTCGGCTAGCGGGGAGAGCTTACGAGCAGTACTTC,CASSYWFRLAGRAYEQYF
TRBD1,-,TRBJ2-7,TRBV20-1,TGCAATGCTAGAGGAACAGGGGAAAGTCCCTACGAGCAGTACTTC,CNARGTGESPYEQYF
-,many,TRBJ1-1,TRBV6-5,TGTGCCAGCAGTTACTCCAGTGGGAAAGCTGAAGCTTTCTTT,CASSYSSGKAEAFF